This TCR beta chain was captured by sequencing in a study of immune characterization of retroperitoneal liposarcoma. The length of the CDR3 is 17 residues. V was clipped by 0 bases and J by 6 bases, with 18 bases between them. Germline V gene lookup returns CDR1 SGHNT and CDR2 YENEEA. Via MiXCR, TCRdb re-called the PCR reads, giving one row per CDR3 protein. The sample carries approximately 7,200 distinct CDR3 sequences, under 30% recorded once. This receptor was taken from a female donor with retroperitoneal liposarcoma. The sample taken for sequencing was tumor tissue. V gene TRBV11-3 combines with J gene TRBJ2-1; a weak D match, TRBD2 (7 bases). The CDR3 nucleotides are TGTGCCAGCAGCTTAGAACAGGGAGGGGCAGCATTCAATGAGCAGTTCTTC. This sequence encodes CASSLEQGGAAFNEQFF.